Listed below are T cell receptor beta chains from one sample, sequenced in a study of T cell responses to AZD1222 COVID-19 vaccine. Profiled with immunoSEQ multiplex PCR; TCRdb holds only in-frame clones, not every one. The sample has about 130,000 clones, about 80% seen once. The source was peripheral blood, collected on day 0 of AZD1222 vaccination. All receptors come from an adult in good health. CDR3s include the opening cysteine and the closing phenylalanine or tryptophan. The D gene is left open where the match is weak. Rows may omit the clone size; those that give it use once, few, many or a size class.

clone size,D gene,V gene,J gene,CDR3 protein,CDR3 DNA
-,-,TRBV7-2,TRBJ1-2,CASSLTPGTTYGYTF,TGTGCCAGCAGCTTAACCCCCGGGACAACCTATGGCTACACCTTC
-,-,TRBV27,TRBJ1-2,CASIGADSYGYTF,TGTGCCAGCATTGGGGCCGATTCATATGGCTACACCTTC
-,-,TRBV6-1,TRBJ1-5,CASSEAGGPQPQHF,TGTGCCAGCAGTGAAGCGGGGGGGCCTCAGCCCCAGCATTTT
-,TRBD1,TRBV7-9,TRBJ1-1,CASSPQGTGTNTEAFF,TGTGCCAGCAGTCCCCAGGGGACAGGGACGAACACTGAAGCTTTCTTT
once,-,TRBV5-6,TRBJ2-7,CASSSTATGPYEQYF,TGTGCCAGCAGCTCAACAGCAACAGGGCCCTACGAGCAGTACTTC
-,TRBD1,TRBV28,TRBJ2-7,CASTLTGDEQYF,TGTGCCAGCACCCTGACAGGGGACGAGCAGTACTTC
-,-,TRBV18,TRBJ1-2,CASSPQDSPKRYGYTF,TGTGCCAGCTCACCACAGGATAGCCCTAAGCGCTATGGCTACACCTTC
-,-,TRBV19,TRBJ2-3,CASSMEGFTDTQYF,TGTGCCAGTAGTATGGAGGGTTTCACAGATACGCAGTATTTT
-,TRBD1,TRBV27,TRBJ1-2,CASSYAGGGSAGYTF,TGTGCCAGCAGTTATGCAGGGGGGGGATCCGCTGGCTACACCTTC
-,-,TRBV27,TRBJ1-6,CASSLRRGIGKWAPLHF,TGTGCCAGCAGTTTACGACGTGGGATAGGGAAATGGGCACCCCTCCACTTT
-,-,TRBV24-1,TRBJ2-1,CATSENNYEQFF,TGTGCCACCAGTGAAAACAATTATGAGCAGTTCTTC
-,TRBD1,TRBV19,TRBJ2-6,CASSLSQGTGANVLTF,TGTGCCAGTAGTCTTTCACAGGGGACTGGGGCCAACGTCCTGACTTTC
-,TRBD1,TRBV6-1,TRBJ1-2,CASSDLGTGVIYGYTF,TGTGCCAGCAGTGACCTGGGGACAGGGGTGATCTATGGCTACACCTTC
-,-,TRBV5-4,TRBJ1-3,CASSTGIGGNTIYF,TGTGCCAGCAGCACAGGGATTGGTGGAAACACCATATATTTT
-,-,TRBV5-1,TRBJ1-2,CASSSSEEYGYTF,TGCGCCAGCAGCTCCTCAGAGGAGTATGGCTACACCTTC
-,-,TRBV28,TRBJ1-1,CASQGPHSEAFF,TGTGCCAGCCAGGGCCCCCACAGCGAAGCTTTCTTT
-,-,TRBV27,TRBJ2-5,CASSLMGLETQYF,TGTGCCAGCAGTTTAATGGGGCTGGAGACCCAGTACTTC
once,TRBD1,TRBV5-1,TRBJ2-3,CASSLVSDRGSTDTQYF,TGCGCCAGCAGCTTGGTTTCGGACAGGGGATCAACAGATACGCAGTATTTT
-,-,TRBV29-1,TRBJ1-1,CSVEDRGRNTEAFF,TGCAGCGTTGAAGACAGGGGTAGGAACACTGAAGCTTTCTTT
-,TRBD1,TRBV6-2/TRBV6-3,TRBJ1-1,CASSYPTGTGSRNTEAFF,TGTGCCAGCAGTTACCCCACCGGGACAGGCTCAAGGAACACTGAAGCTTTCTTT
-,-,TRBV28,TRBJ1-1,CASSLLSLTEAFF,TGTGCCAGCAGTCTATTATCATTGACAGAGGCTTTCTTT
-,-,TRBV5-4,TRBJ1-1,CASSLFRVMNTEAFF,TGTGCCAGCAGCTTGTTTCGGGTCATGAACACTGAAGCTTTCTTT
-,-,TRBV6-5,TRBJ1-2,CASSPRGRNYGYTF,TGTGCCAGCAGTCCCCGAGGAAGGAACTATGGCTACACCTTC
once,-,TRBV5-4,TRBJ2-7,CASSRRDNYEQYF,TGTGCCAGCAGCCGCAGGGACAACTACGAGCAGTACTTC
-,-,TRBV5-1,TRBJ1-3,CASSLSGNRVPTGNTIYF,TGCGCCAGCAGCTTGAGTGGCAACAGGGTACCAACTGGAAACACCATATATTTT
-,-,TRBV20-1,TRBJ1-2,CSAKSFYGYTF,TGCAGTGCTAAGTCATTCTATGGCTACACCTTC
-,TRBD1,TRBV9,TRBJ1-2,CASSGGGQGVGYTF,TGTGCCAGCAGCGGAGGAGGACAGGGGGTCGGCTACACCTTC
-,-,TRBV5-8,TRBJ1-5,CASSLARNQPQHF,TGTGCCAGCAGCTTGGCCCGCAATCAGCCCCAGCATTTT
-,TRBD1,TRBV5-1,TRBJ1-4,CASRGTEGSGEKLFF,TGCGCCAGCAGAGGGACAGAGGGGAGCGGTGAAAAACTGTTTTTT
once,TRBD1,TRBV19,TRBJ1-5,CASTLGQGSNQPQHF,TGTGCCAGTACCTTGGGACAGGGAAGCAATCAGCCCCAGCATTTT
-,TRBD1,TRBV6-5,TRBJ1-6,CASRTGTDNSPLHF,TGTGCCAGCAGGACAGGGACGGATAATTCACCCCTCCACTTT
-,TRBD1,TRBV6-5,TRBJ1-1,CASIRTGGRNTEAFF,TGTGCCAGCATTCGGACAGGGGGCCGGAACACTGAAGCTTTCTTT
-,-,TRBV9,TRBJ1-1,CASMPQGGTEAFF,TGTGCCAGCATGCCCCAGGGAGGTACTGAAGCTTTCTTT
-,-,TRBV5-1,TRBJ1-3,CASSLEVSGNTIYF,TGCGCCAGCAGCTTGGAAGTCTCTGGAAACACCATATATTTT
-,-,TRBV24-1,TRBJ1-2,CATSASHLYGYTF,TGTGCCACCAGTGCCTCCCACTTATATGGCTACACCTTC
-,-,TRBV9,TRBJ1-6,CASSVETVNSPLHF,TGTGCCAGCAGCGTAGAGACGGTGAATTCACCCCTCCACTTT
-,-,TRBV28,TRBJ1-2,CASSLRVSYGYTF,TGTGCCAGCAGTTTACGGGTGAGCTATGGCTACACCTTC
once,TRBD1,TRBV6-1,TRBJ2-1,CASSEYPPGQVYYNEQFF,TGTGCCAGCAGTGAATATCCCCCGGGACAGGTTTACTACAATGAGCAGTTCTTC
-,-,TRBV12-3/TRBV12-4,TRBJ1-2,CASSFLDYGYTF,TGTGCCAGCAGTTTTTTGGACTATGGCTACACCTTC
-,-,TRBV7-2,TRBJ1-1,CASSPQVGAAMNTEAFF,TGTGCCAGCAGCCCACAAGTCGGGGCGGCTATGAACACTGAAGCTTTCTTT
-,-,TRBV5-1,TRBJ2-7,CASSYAGTYEQYF,TGCGCCAGCAGCTACGCGGGGACCTACGAGCAGTACTTC
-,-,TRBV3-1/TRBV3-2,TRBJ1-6,CASSPRKGMRNSPLHF,TGTGCCAGCAGCCCTAGGAAAGGGATGAGGAATTCACCCCTCCACTTT
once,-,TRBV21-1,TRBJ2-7,CASTFLTSSYEQYF,TGTGCCAGCACCTTCCTAACGAGCTCCTACGAGCAGTACTTC
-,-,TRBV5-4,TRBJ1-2,CASSLSQNNYGYTF,TGTGCCAGCAGCTTGTCACAGAACAACTATGGCTACACCTTC
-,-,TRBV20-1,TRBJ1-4,CSASEGRPNEKLFF,TGCAGTGCTAGTGAGGGGCGGCCTAATGAAAAACTGTTTTTT
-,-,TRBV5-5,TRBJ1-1,CASSAVRGRTEAFF,TGTGCCAGCAGCGCTGTGAGAGGGAGAACTGAAGCTTTCTTT
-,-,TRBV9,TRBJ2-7,CASSVVAGAHEQYF,TGTGCCAGCAGCGTAGTGGCAGGGGCTCACGAGCAGTACTTC
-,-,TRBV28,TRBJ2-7,CASSLAGSVYEQYF,TGTGCCAGCAGTTTGGCAGGTTCGGTCTACGAGCAGTACTTC
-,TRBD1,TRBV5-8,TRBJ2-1,CASSLDRGLNEQFF,TGTGCCAGCAGCTTAGACAGGGGGCTCAATGAGCAGTTCTTC
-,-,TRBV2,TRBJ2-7,CASRLDRLSYEQYF,TGTGCCAGCAGGTTAGACAGACTCTCCTACGAGCAGTACTTC